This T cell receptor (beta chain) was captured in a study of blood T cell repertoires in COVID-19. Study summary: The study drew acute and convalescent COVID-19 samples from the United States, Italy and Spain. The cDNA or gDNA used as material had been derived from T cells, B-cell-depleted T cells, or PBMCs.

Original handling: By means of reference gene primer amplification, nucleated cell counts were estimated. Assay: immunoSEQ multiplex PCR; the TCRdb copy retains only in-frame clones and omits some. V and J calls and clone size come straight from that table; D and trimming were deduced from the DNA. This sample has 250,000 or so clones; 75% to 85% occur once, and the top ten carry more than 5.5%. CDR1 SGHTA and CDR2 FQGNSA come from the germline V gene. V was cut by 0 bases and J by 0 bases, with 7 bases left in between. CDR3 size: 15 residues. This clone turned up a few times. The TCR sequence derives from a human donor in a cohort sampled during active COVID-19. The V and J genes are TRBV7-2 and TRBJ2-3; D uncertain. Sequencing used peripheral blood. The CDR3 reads CASSLAASSTDTQYF. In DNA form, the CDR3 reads TGTGCCAGCAGCTTAGCGGCCTCTAGCACAGATACGCAGTATTTT.